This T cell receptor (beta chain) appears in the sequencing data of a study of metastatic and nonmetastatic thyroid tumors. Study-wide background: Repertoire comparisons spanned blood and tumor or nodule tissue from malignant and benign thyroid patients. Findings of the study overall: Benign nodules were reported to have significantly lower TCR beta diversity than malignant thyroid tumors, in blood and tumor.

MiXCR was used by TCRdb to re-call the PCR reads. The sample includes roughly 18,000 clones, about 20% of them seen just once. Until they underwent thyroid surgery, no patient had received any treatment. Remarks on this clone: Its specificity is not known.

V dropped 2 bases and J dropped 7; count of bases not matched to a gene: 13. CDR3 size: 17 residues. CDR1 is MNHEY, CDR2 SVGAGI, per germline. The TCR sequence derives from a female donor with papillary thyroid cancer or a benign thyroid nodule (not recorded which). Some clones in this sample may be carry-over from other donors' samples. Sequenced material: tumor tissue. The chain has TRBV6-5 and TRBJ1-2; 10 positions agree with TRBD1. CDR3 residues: CASSYRALTGGDGGYTF. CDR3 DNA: TGTGCCAGCAGTTACCGCGCCCTGACAGGGGGCGATGGTGGCTACACCTTC.